This TCR beta chain was recovered during a study of OX40 agonist ivuxolimab in advanced cancers. Turning to the overall study: Ivuxolimab, which targeted the costimulatory receptor OX40 (CD134), was an agonistic, fully human IgG2 monoclonal antibody. The paper covers the monotherapy dose-escalation part of the phase I ivuxolimab trial, which included N of about 50 patients. Of the roughly 53 patients in dose escalation, about 20 had hepatocellular carcinoma, some 15 had melanoma, 9 had renal cell carcinoma and 9 had head and neck cancer. A male proportion of nearly 85% and a mean age of approximately 58 years, ranging from about 20 to 79, were recorded for the dose-escalation cohort. Peripheral TCRbeta sequencing aimed to test whether ivuxolimab altered TCR sequence diversity and caused clonal T-cell expansion. Partial responses occurred in three dose-escalation patients: two with cutaneous melanoma and one with hepatocellular carcinoma. Prior anti-PD-1, anti-PD-L1 or anti-CTLA-4 therapy was permitted, and less than 45% of dose-escalation patients had received checkpoint inhibitors. Intravenous ivuxolimab was administered to patients every 2 weeks at six dose levels: 0.01, 0.1, 0.3, 1.5, 3 and 10 mg/kg.

The CDR3 goes from the cysteine to the phenylalanine over 14 residues. Here the CDR3 DNA is all that survives: 42 bases in frame from base 1. V ends up 1 base short and J 4 bases short, with an unmatched junction base count of 2. From the germline V gene, CDR1 is MDHEN and CDR2 is SYDVKM. For sequencing of the TCRbeta CDR3 region, genomic DNA was extracted from the sorted cells. TCRbeta CDR3 regions were sequenced using the immunoSEQ Assay. Drawn from immuneACCESS, this table holds only the in-frame rearrangements with V and J called that TCRdb kept. Clones are partly lost; checked studies trace under half to an unresolved V gene and leave the rest unexplained. This sample gives about 70,000 clones in total; 80% to 90% of them show up just once. The ten largest account for under 3.5% of the sample. The trial excluded patients who had a history of autoimmune disease or were on systemic immunosuppression. Peripheral blood for TCR sequencing was drawn from every dose cohort at baseline, at cycle 4 day 1 and at cycle 7 day 1. Samples came from an open-label, multicenter, first-in-human phase I dose-escalation trial of ivuxolimab. Adults with locally advanced or metastatic head and neck squamous cell, hepatocellular, melanoma or renal cell carcinoma were enrolled in the trial. Before TCR sequencing, CD4+ and CD8+ T cells were separately sorted from peripheral blood.

To note about this clone: Its antigen remains unidentified. Within one base of it there is no much larger clone, and no base qualities were kept.

Overall study results and their limits: Which antigens the clonally expanded peripheral T cells were specific for was not determined. Partial responders in the 0.1-3.0 mg/kg groups had among the lowest normalized peripheral clonal expansion, especially among CD8+ T cells. Low levels of normalized T-cell clonal expansion were also shown by some nonresponding patients. Clonal expansion of both CD4+ and CD8+ blood T cells was observed from baseline to week 6 at doses 0.1 to 3.0 mg/kg. On average, CD8+ T cells showed more expanded clones than CD4+ T cells after ivuxolimab.

This chain is built from TRBV28 and TRBJ2-3; 7 bases in the middle match TRBD1. The source of this sequence is an adult with an advanced solid tumor such as melanoma, head and neck, liver or kidney cancer. The material sequenced was CD4+ or CD8+ T cells sorted from blood, taken in a trial of the OX40 agonist ivuxolimab. The CDR3 reads CASSLFTGADTQYF. The DNA reads as follows: TGTGCCAGCAGTTTATTCACAGGGGCAGATACGCAGTATTTT.